A single sample gave rise to the 9 T cell receptor beta chains below, sequenced in a study of OX40 agonist ivuxolimab in advanced cancers. Clones were sequenced by immunoSEQ multiplex PCR, and TCRdb holds only the in-frame ones, with some missing. The sample includes about 88,000 clones, roughly 85% of them seen just once. Here the sequenced sample was CD4+ or CD8+ T cells sorted from blood, taken in a trial of the OX40 agonist ivuxolimab. The receptors originated from an adult with an advanced solid tumor such as melanoma, head and neck, liver or kidney cancer.

This chain links TRBV19 with TRBJ2-5; TRBD2 aligns across 9 bases. Germline CDR1 is LNHDA and CDR2 is SQIVND (reference sequence). Germline trimming cut 3 bases from V and 2 bases from J; bases unmatched to any gene: 4. The CDR3 has 15 amino acids. This chain's CDR3 is CASSIVTSGQETQYF. CDR3 nucleotide sequence: TGTGCCAGTAGTATCGTGACTAGCGGACAAGAGACCCAGTACTTC.

J is TRBJ2-7 and V is TRBV4-2; 8 bases are shared with TRBD2. The CDR3 is 14 amino acids. Germline-derived CDR1 and CDR2 are LGHNA and YNFKEQ. V shed 5 bases, J shed 6 bases, and the junction held 9 bases outside the gene matches. The CDR3 protein is CASSSESGSGEQYF. The CDR3 DNA sequence: TGTGCCAGCAGCTCCGAAAGCGGGAGCGGCGAGCAGTACTTC.

The sample holds one count of this clone. V and J are TRBV6-1 and TRBJ1-1; D is ambiguous. CDR1 MNHNS and CDR2 SASEGT come from the germline V gene. V lost 7 bases and J lost 5, with 14 bases in between. The CDR3 length is 13 residues. This chain's CDR3 is CASMVEGGTEAFF. The CDR3 DNA reads as TGTGCCAGCATGGTTGAAGGCGGAACTGAAGCTTTCTTT.

The chain has TRBV28 and TRBJ1-6; possible D gene TRBD1, 5 bases. CDR1 is MDHEN and CDR2 is SYDVKM in the germline V gene. The CDR3 contains 12 residues. The CDR3 loop reads CAIGALNSPLHF. The CDR3, as DNA: TGTGCAATTGGGGCTTTGAATTCACCCCTCCACTTT.

The chain links TRBV19 to TRBJ1-3; no clear D gene. The CDR3 is 15 amino acids. The V and J ends lost 5 bases and 0 bases respectively, with 11 bases between them. Germline V gene sequence: CDR1 LNHDA, CDR2 SQIVND (reference sequence). CDR3 sequence: CASSPRALSGNTIYF. The CDR3 DNA sequence: TGTGCCAGTAGTCCCCGGGCCCTCTCTGGAAACACCATATATTTT.

The rearrangement joins TRBV5-4 to TRBJ1-2; no reliable D call. The CDR3 has 15 amino acids. The V and J ends lost 0 bases and 0 bases respectively, with 9 bases between them. Germline CDR1 SGHNT, CDR2 YYREEE (reference sequence). CDR3 nucleotide sequence: TGTGCCAGCAGCTTGGGGACTGGGGCTAACTATGGCTACACCTTC. Amino acids: CASSLGTGANYGYTF. Based on the CDR3 plus reference TRBV5-4 and TRBJ1-2, the full variable domain is ETGVTQSPTHLIKTRGQQVTLRCSSQSGHNTVSWYQQALGQGPQFIFQYYREEENGRGNFPPRFSGLQFPNYSSELNVNALELDDSALYLCASSLGTGANYGYTFGSGTRLTVV.

The V call is TRBV10-3, the J call TRBJ2-3; a possible D gene is TRBD1 (5 bases). Per germline, CDR1 ENHRY and CDR2 SYGVKD. The CDR3 covers 14 residues. Trimming left V 4 bases short and J 2 bases short, with 10 bases between. CDR3 residues: CAISAGRDTDTQYF. CDR3 sequence (DNA): TGTGCCATCAGTGCCGGCAGGGACACAGATACGCAGTATTTT.

The chain couples TRBV7-9 to TRBJ1-1; D gene uncertain. The V end lost 5 bases, the J end lost 1 base, and 8 bases lay between the germline ends. CDR1 is SEHNR, CDR2 FQNEAQ, per germline (reference sequence). The CDR3 totals 13 residues. The CDR3 DNA reads TGTGCCAGCAGCGCCAGCCCGAACACTGAAGCTTTCTTT. Translation gives CASSASPNTEAFF.

The V and J genes are TRBV4-1 and TRBJ2-3, with D unresolved. CDR3 length equals 16 residues. Per the germline V gene, CDR1 is MGHRA and CDR2 is YSYEKL. V lost 0 bases, J lost 3 bases, and 13 bases lay in between. CDR3 nucleotide sequence: TGCGCCAGCAGCCAAGAAAGAGGATATGGGACAGATACGCAGTATTTT. This gives the protein CASSQERGYGTDTQYF.